A single sample gave rise to the 2 T cell receptor beta chains below, sequenced in a study of blood T cells in healthy people across ages. The second PCR ran about 6 to 11 cycles with a sample-barcoded 5' primer and J-beta primers. Using its own MiXCR run on the 5' RACE reads, TCRdb lists one record per CDR3 protein. This sample carries 910,000 or so distinct CDR3 sequences, just over 50% of them seen once, and the ten largest clones take about a fifth. Sequencing used blood. All receptors come from a woman aged 60-75 years in good health.

The genes are TRBV7-2 and TRBJ2-1; 11 bases agree with TRBD2. J lost 7 bases, V lost 5 bases, and 10 bases had no gene match. This CDR3 spans 16 amino acids. CDR1 SGHTA and CDR2 FQGNSA come from the germline V gene. The CDR3 region is CASSGRGSGRENEQFF. In DNA, the CDR3 is TGTGCCAGCAGCGGGAGAGGTAGCGGGAGGGAAAATGAGCAGTTCTTC.

In this sample, this clonotype turned up a few times. The J gene is TRBJ2-4, the V gene TRBV7-9; D may match TRBD1 or TRBD2 (6 bases each). This CDR3 has 15 amino acids. Germline loops: CDR1 SEHNR, CDR2 FQNEAQ (reference sequence). V shed 5 bases and J shed 1 base, with 12 bases lying between them. The CDR3 nucleotides read TGTGCCAGCAGCCGCGGGACAACGGCCAAAAACATTCAGTACTTC. Protein: CASSRGTTAKNIQYF.